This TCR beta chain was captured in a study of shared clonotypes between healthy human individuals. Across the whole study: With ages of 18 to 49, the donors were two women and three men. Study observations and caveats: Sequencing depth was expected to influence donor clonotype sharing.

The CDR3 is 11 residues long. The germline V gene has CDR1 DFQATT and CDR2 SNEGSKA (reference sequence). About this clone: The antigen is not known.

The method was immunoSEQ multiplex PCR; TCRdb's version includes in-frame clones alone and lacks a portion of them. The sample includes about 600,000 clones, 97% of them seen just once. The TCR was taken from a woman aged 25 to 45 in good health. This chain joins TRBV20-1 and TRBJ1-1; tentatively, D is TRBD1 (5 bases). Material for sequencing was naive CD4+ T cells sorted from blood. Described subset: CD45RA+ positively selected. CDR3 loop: CRSRDFGEAFF. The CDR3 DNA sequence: TGCAGGTCTAGGGACTTCGGTGAAGCTTTCTTT.